The clone carrying this T cell receptor beta chain showed up just a few times. Its antigen is currently unknown. Deletions cut 6 bases from V and 1 base from J, with 8 bases between. Per germline, CDR1 MRHNA and CDR2 SNTAGT. This CDR3 contains 13 residues. The PCR was carried out with 60 Vbeta primers and 13 Jbeta primers. TCRdb keeps only in-frame clones here, not all; method: immunoSEQ multiplex PCR. The sample has about 82,000 clones, around 9.1% seen once. These data come from a study of cytomegalovirus exposure and HLA in healthy donors. Whole-study context: An earlier analysis identified more than 90 million unique TCR beta sequences in 150 million to 200 million T cells. Overall study findings and caveats: The study labeled under 200 TCR beta chains cytomegalovirus-associated.

The sequence came from a man in his fifties or sixties in good health and CMV-seropositive. This sequence joins TRBV6-4 and TRBJ2-3; possible D gene TRBD2, 5 bases. The sample taken for sequencing was PBMCs. The CDR3 region has the DNA TGTGCCAGCAGCGGGGTCGGCACAGATACGCAGTATTTT. The encoded protein is CASSGVGTDTQYF.